This T cell receptor (beta chain) originates from a study of CD8 T cells in ankylosing spondylitis. Study-level results: According to the report, clones linked to the disease were significantly enriched in matched synovial fluid samples taken from ankylosing spondylitis patients. Seemingly characteristic of ankylosing spondylitis blood was a TCR beta motif consisting of under ten highly homologous variants. Clones linked with disease were CD8+ and fairly uncommon in the peripheral blood.

This clonotype was recorded at least ten times. Its antigen is still unknown. As the method for making TCR beta libraries, quantitative 5'-RACE with molecular barcodes was used. TCRdb reprocessed the 5' RACE reads with MiXCR, giving one entry per CDR3 protein. The data show fewer than 550,000 distinct CDR3 sequences, with roughly 5.3% seen just once and approximately 4% held by the top ten. This receptor was identified in a male donor with ankylosing spondylitis. The sequencing sample was made of blood, either unsorted or a sorted T cell fraction (not recorded which).

The CDR3 region has the DNA TGCGCCAGCAGCCCAAGCTGGGGGCTCAATCAGCCCCAGCATTTT. Translating gives CASSPSWGLNQPQHF. The J gene is TRBJ1-5, the V gene TRBV5-1, with D possibly matching TRBD1 (6 bases). The CDR3 extends over 15 amino acids. V was pared by 4 bases and J by 3 bases, with 14 bases between. Germline V gene lookup returns CDR1 SGHRS and CDR2 YFSETQ.